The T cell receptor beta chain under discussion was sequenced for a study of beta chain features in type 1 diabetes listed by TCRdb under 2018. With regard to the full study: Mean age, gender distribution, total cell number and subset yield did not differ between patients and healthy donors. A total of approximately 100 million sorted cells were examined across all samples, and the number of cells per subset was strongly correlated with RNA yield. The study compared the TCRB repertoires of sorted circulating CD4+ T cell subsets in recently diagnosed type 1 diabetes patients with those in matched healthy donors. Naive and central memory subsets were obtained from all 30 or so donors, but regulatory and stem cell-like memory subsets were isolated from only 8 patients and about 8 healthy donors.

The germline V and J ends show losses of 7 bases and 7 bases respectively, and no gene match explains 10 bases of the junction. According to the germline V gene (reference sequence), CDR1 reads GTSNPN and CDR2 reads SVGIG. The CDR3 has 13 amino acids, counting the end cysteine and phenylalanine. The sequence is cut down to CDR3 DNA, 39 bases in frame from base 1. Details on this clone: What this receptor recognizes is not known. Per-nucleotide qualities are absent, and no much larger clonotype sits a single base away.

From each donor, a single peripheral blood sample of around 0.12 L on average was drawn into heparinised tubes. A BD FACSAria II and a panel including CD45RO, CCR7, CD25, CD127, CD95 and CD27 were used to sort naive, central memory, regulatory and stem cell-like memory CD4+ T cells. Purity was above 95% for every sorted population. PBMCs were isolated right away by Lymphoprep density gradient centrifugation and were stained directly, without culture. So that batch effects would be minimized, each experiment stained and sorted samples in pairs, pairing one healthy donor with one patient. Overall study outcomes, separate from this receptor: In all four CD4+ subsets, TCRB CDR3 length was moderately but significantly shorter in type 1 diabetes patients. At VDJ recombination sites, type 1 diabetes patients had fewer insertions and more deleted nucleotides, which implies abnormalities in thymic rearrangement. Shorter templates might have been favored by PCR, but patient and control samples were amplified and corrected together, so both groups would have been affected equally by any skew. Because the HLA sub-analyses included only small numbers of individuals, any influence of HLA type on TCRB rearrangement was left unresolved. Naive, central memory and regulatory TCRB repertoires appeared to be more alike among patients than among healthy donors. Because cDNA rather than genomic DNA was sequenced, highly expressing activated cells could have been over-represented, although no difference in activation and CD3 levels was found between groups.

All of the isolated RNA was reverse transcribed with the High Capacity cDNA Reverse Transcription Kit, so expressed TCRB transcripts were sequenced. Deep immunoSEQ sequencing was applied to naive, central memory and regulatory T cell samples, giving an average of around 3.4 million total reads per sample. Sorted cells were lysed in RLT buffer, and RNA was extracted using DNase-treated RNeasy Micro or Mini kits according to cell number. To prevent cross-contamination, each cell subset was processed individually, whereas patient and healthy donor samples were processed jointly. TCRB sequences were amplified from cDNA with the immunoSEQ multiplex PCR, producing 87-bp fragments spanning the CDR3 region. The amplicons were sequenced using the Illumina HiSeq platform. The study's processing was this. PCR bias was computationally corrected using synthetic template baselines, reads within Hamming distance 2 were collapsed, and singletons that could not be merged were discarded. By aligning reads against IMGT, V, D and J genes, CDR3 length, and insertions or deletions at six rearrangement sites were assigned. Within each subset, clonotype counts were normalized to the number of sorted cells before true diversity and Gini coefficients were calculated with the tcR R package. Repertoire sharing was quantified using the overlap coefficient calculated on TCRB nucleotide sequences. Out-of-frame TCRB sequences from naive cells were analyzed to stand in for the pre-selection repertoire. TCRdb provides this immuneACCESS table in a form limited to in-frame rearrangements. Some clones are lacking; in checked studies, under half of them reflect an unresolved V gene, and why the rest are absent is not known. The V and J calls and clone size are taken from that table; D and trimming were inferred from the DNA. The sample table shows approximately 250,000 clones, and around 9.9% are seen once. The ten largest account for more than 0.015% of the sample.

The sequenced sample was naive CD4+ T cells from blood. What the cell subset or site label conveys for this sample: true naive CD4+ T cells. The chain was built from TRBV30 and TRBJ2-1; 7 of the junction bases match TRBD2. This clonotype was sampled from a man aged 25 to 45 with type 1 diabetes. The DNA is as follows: TGTGCCTTTGGGACTACCCTGGGGAATGAGCAGTTCTTC. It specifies CAFGTTLGNEQFF. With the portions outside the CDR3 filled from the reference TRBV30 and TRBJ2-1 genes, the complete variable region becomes SQTIHQWPATLVQPVGSPLSLECTVEGTSNPNLYWYRQAAGRGLQLLFYSVGIGQISSEVPQNLSASRPQDRQFILSSKKLLLSDSGFYLCAFGTTLGNEQFFGPGTRLTVL.